This T cell receptor (beta chain) was captured in a study of blood T cell repertoires in COVID-19. Study information: The study drew acute and convalescent COVID-19 samples from the United States, Italy and Spain. T cells, B-cell-depleted T cells, or PBMCs supplied cDNA or gDNA.

Trimming stripped 6 bases from V and 5 bases from J, with 13 bases between. The CDR3 sequence is 13 residues long. Germline-derived CDR1 and CDR2 are MNHEY and SVGAGI. In the original processing: The authors estimated nucleated cell counts from reference gene primer amplification. Method: immunoSEQ multiplex PCR; TCRdb's copy keeps in-frame clones and lacks some. V, J and clone size are those of that table, while D and trimming were read from the DNA. Counted here are 30,000 to 45,000 clones, roughly 73% occurring once; the ten biggest clones make up 33%. Sequenced: peripheral blood. V and J are TRBV6-5 and TRBJ1-1, with D possibly matching TRBD1 (6 bases). The origin of this receptor is a man aged 60-69 years with acute or convalescent COVID-19. The CDR3 DNA reads as TGTGCCAGCAGGTCAACCCAGGGGACTGAAGCTTTCTTT. Protein: CASRSTQGTEAFF.